The 17 T cell receptor beta chains listed next were all sequenced from one sample in a study of cytomegalovirus exposure and HLA in healthy donors. Profiled with immunoSEQ multiplex PCR; TCRdb holds only in-frame clones, not every one. The sample consists of 100,000 to 150,000 clones, 70% to 90% of them appearing once. The sequencing input was PBMCs. The receptors originated from a woman aged 18-30 years in good health and CMV-seronegative.

V usage is TRBV2 and J usage is TRBJ1-1, with D possibly TRBD1 on 6 matching bases. The CDR3 totals 13 residues. V dropped 1 base and J dropped 7 bases, with 10 bases sitting between them. Germline V gene data show CDR1 as SNHLY and CDR2 as FYNNEI. The CDR3 bases are TGTGCCAGCAGTGAAGGATACAGGGTTGAAGCTTTCTTT. Its protein product is CASSEGYRVEAFF.

This clone was seen only once. Sequence at one end of the junction differs from germline and may be a read error. The J gene is TRBJ1-2, the V gene TRBV27; D might be TRBD1 (5 bases). Germline V gives CDR1 MNHEY, CDR2 SMNVEV (reference sequence). CDR3 size: 16 residues. Here the CDR3 DNA reads TGTGCCAGCAGTTTATCGGCGGATATAAGAATAGACAGTCCGTGCTTC. Translation: CASSLSADIRIDSPCF.

The chain is built from TRBV28 and TRBJ1-2; 11 bases match TRBD1. V shed 3 bases and J 3 bases; nucleotides not matched to a gene: 12. CDR1 MDHEN and CDR2 SYDVKM come from the germline V gene. This CDR3 has 18 amino acids. The CDR3 loop is CASSFLGQGALGDYGYTF. For the CDR3, the DNA is TGTGCCAGCAGTTTTTTAGGACAGGGGGCCTTGGGGGACTATGGCTACACCTTC.

This chain joins TRBV27 and TRBJ2-3; D is unclear. V was trimmed by 2 bases and J by 2 bases, leaving 8 bases between them. Germline CDR1 reads MNHEY; CDR2 reads SMNVEV (reference sequence). The CDR3 covers 14 residues. CDR3: CASSLEVPTDTQYF. The CDR3 DNA reads TGTGCCAGCAGTTTAGAGGTTCCCACAGATACGCAGTATTTT.

The V call is TRBV28, the J call TRBJ2-7, with D possibly matching TRBD1 (6 bases). The CDR3 totals 13 residues. Germline V gene sequence: CDR1 MDHEN, CDR2 SYDVKM. V lost 5 bases and J 5 bases, leaving 13 bases between the germline ends. The CDR3 region is CASSPDRIDEQYF. DNA for the CDR3: TGTGCCAGCAGTCCAGACAGGATCGACGAGCAGTACTTC. Looking up the rest from reference TRBV28 and TRBJ2-7 gives the full variable domain: DVKVTQSSRYLVKRTGEKVFLECVQDMDHENMFWYRQDPGLGLRLIYFSYDVKMKEKGDIPEGYSVSREKKERFSLILESASTNQTSMYLCASSPDRIDEQYFGPGTRLTVT.

This clone is medium-sized within its sample. The rearrangement joins TRBV5-3 to TRBJ1-4; maybe TRBD1 (6 bases). TRBV5-3 is assigned to the ORF class and has an uncertain function. This CDR3 has 16 amino acids. V lost 4 bases and J 5 bases, leaving 18 bases between the germline ends. CDR3 sequence: CARSPGLGQLNEKLFF. DNA of the CDR3: TGTGCCAGAAGCCCCGGTTTGGGACAATTGAATGAAAAACTGTTTTTT.

The CDR3 region has the DNA TGTGCCAGCAGTTTAGTGGGGTACAGGGGTCAATCCGAGCAGTACTTC. Residues: CASSLVGYRGQSEQYF. This rearrangement joins TRBV28 to TRBJ2-7, with TRBD1 matching over 7 bases. CDR3 length: 16 residues. With V trimmed by 2 bases and J by 6 bases, 13 bases remained unmatched. Germline-derived CDR1 and CDR2 are MDHEN and SYDVKM.

The chain employs TRBV7-9 and TRBJ2-3; 14 nucleotides line up with TRBD2. V was pared by 5 bases and J by 0 bases, with 7 bases of the junction left unmatched. Germline CDR1 SEHNR, CDR2 FQNEAQ (reference sequence). The CDR3 is 18 amino acids. This CDR3 reads CASSVPGLAGGSTDTQYF. Here the CDR3 DNA reads TGTGCCAGCAGCGTACCAGGACTAGCGGGGGGAAGCACAGATACGCAGTATTTT.

As DNA, the CDR3 is TGTGCCAGCACCATCGGGGGGGGCCCGTGGAATGAGCAGTTCTTC. Translating gives CASTIGGGPWNEQFF. This chain uses TRBV6-5 with TRBJ2-1; 8 bases map to TRBD2. J lost 7 bases, V lost 7 bases, and 12 bases had no gene match. CDR3 length: 15 amino acids. Per the germline V gene, CDR1 is MNHEY and CDR2 is SVGAGI.

The rearrangement uses TRBV11-3 and TRBJ2-7, with D maybe TRBD1 (5 bases). The CDR3 has 15 residues. Trimming left V 1 base short and J 0 bases short, with 10 bases between. Germline-derived CDR1 and CDR2 are SGHNT and YENEEA. CDR3 coding DNA: TGTGCCAGCAGCTTAGCACAGGCGGCCTCCTACGAGCAGTACTTC. Its translation: CASSLAQAASYEQYF.

V usage is TRBV19 and J usage is TRBJ2-3, with TRBD2 matching 7 bases. Germline assignment: CDR1 LNHDA and CDR2 SQIVND (reference sequence). The J segment lost 1 base and the V segment lost 5 bases, leaving 3 bases of the junction unmatched. The CDR3 contains 14 residues. CDR3 coding DNA: TGTGCCAGTAGTTGGGCGGGGGGCACAGATACGCAGTATTTT. Its protein is CASSWAGGTDTQYF.

V usage is TRBV29-1 and J usage is TRBJ2-3; TRBD1 matches at 12 bases. J gave up 4 bases and V 6 bases, and 5 bases lay outside the gene matches. This CDR3 is 14 amino acids long. CDR1 is SQVTM and CDR2 is ANQGSEA in the germline V gene. The CDR3 sequence: CSVAGTGGPDTQYF. The CDR3 region has the DNA TGCAGCGTCGCCGGGACAGGGGGCCCAGATACGCAGTATTTT.

This clone was picked up one time. The V gene is TRBV7-9, the J gene TRBJ2-3, with D tentatively TRBD2 (6 bases). Trimming took 0 bases from V and 3 from J, leaving 19 bases between them. CDR3 size: 18 residues. Germline-derived CDR1 and CDR2 are SEHNR and FQNEAQ (reference sequence). CDR3 DNA: TGTGCCAGCAGCTTAGCCTCTATTCCGATGACTAGAACAGATACGCAGTATTTT. It translates to CASSLASIPMTRTDTQYF.

The chain is built from TRBV2 and TRBJ2-7, with a possible D match to TRBD1 (6 bases). This CDR3 has 15 residues. Trimming cost V 3 bases and J 0 bases, with 12 bases left between them. Germline V gene sequence: CDR1 SNHLY, CDR2 FYNNEI. The CDR3 nucleotides read TGTGCCAGCAGTGACCAGGGGTCCTCCTCCTACGAGCAGTACTTC. Its protein product is CASSDQGSSSYEQYF.

This sequence joins TRBV2 and TRBJ1-2, with D unclear. V lost 8 bases, J lost 5 bases, and 12 bases lay in between. The germline V gene has CDR1 SNHLY and CDR2 FYNNEI. The CDR3 loop spans 12 amino acids. CDR3 sequence (DNA): TGTGCCAGCTCTAGGATACAATATGGCTACACCTTC. Protein sequence: CASSRIQYGYTF.

This chain links TRBV7-2 with TRBJ2-5; perhaps TRBD1 as D (6 bases). V lost 4 bases and J lost 1, with 7 bases in between. In germline, CDR1 is SGHTA, CDR2 FQGNSA. There are 13 residues in the CDR3. The CDR3: CASSSQGQETQYF. CDR3 DNA sequence: TGTGCCAGCAGCTCACAGGGCCAAGAGACCCAGTACTTC.

The chain has TRBV19 and TRBJ2-1; 11 bases fit TRBD2. The CDR3 consists of 21 residues. CDR1 and CDR2 (germline): LNHDA, SQIVND (reference sequence). J gave up 0 bases and V 6 bases, and 19 bases lay outside the gene matches. CDR3 sequence reads: CASSLYRWGTSGGSSYNEQFF. CDR3 in DNA: TGTGCCAGTAGCTTATATAGGTGGGGGACTAGCGGTGGGAGCTCCTACAATGAGCAGTTCTTC.